The 5 T cell receptor beta chains below all came from one sample that was sequenced in a study of glioma-infiltrating T cells after dendritic cell vaccination. The repertoire was sequenced with immunoSEQ multiplex PCR; TCRdb's copy has only in-frame clones and lacks some. The data hold roughly 90,000 clones, with 85% to 90% observed a single time. The specimen comprised blood, sampled before dendritic cell vaccination. The receptors originated from a human donor with glioblastoma.

This chain connects TRBV11-3 to TRBJ2-2; D is perhaps TRBD1 (5 bases). The germline V gene encodes CDR1 SGHNT and CDR2 YENEEA. The CDR3 spans 14 residues. Deletions cut 2 bases from V and 8 bases from J, with 12 bases between. The CDR3 here is CASSLRQGHGELFF. CDR3 sequence (DNA): TGTGCCAGCAGCTTACGGCAGGGTCATGGGGAGCTGTTTTTT. The complete variable domain, with remaining parts taken from reference TRBV11-3 and TRBJ2-2, reads EAGVVQSPRYKIIEKKQPVAFWCNPISGHNTLYWYLQNLGQGPELLIRYENEEAVDDSQLPKDRFSAERLKGVDSTLKIQPAELGDSAVYLCASSLRQGHGELFFGEGSRLTVL.

This rearrangement joins TRBV19 to TRBJ1-5, with D maybe TRBD1 (6 bases). This CDR3 is built from 16 residues. Trimming cost V 4 bases and J 0 bases, with 13 bases left between them. Germline assignment: CDR1 LNHDA and CDR2 SQIVND (reference sequence). The CDR3 DNA reads as TGTGCCAGTAGTACCACAGGGACATATAGCAATCAGCCCCAGCATTTT. It yields the protein CASSTTGTYSNQPQHF.

V usage is TRBV4-3 and J usage is TRBJ2-7; 8 bases are a match to TRBD1. Germline CDR1 reads LGHNA; CDR2 reads YSLEER. V lost 0 bases, J lost 0 bases, and 7 bases stayed unmatched. This CDR3 is 17 amino acids long. The CDR3 sequence: CASSQDSGQGFSYEQYF. The CDR3 DNA sequence: TGCGCCAGCAGCCAAGATTCCGGACAGGGTTTCTCCTACGAGCAGTACTTC.

This chain connects TRBV7-8 to TRBJ2-5; TRBD2 matches 10 bases. The CDR3 consists of 15 residues. Trimming removed 3 bases from V and 5 bases from J; junction bases left unmatched: 6. The germline V gene encodes CDR1 SGHVS and CDR2 FQNEAQ. CDR3 in DNA: TGTGCCAGCAGCTTTCCTAGCGGGAGTTATGAGACCCAGTACTTC. Protein sequence: CASSFPSGSYETQYF.

This chain uses TRBV7-2 with TRBJ2-2; D may be TRBD2 (7 bases). CDR1 and CDR2 (germline): SGHTA, FQGNSA. Trimming removed 3 bases from V and 7 bases from J, with 18 bases in between. There are 16 residues in the CDR3. The CDR3 sequence is CASSFVGGQFGGELFF. The CDR3 coding sequence is TGTGCCAGCAGCTTTGTCGGGGGGCAGTTCGGCGGGGAGCTGTTTTTT.